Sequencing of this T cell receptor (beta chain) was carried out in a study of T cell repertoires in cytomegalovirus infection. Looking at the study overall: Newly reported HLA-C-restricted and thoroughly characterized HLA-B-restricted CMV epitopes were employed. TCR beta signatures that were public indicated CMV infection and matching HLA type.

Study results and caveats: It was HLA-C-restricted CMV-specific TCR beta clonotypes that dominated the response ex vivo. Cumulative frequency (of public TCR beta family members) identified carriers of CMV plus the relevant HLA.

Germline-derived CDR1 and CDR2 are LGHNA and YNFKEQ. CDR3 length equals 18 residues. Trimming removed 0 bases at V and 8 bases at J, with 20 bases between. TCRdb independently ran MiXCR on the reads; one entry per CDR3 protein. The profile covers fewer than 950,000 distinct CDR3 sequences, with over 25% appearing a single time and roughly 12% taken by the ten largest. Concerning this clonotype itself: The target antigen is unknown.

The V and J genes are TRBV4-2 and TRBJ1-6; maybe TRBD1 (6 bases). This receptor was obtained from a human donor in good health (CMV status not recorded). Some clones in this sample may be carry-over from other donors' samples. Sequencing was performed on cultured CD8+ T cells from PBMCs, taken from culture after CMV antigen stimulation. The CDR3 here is CASSQDREGGGFHSPLHF. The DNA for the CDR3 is TGTGCCAGCAGCCAAGACCGAGAAGGGGGTGGTTTTCATTCACCCCTCCACTTT.